These 15 T cell receptor beta chains came from one sample sequenced in a study of shared clonotypes between healthy human individuals. This table comes from immunoSEQ multiplex PCR, and its TCRdb copy is limited to in-frame clones, with some not included. The data hold about 500,000 clones, with approximately 80% observed a single time. The sequenced material came from PBMCs. The receptor set was obtained from a woman aged 40-49 years in good health. Some clones in this sample may be carry-over from other donors' samples.

This sequence joins TRBV7-9 and TRBJ2-1; unclear D gene. Germline CDR1 reads SEHNR; CDR2 reads FQNEAQ (reference sequence). The CDR3 runs 14 residues. The ends were cut back, 0 bases at V and 8 bases at J, with 11 bases in the middle. The CDR3 sequence is CASSLAPGPHEQFF. The CDR3, as DNA: TGTGCCAGCAGCTTAGCCCCAGGTCCCCATGAGCAGTTCTTC.

This rearrangement joins TRBV7-9 to TRBJ2-5, with D uncertain. V dropped 2 bases and J dropped 5 bases, with 9 bases sitting between them. Germline CDR1 SEHNR, CDR2 FQNEAQ (reference sequence). This CDR3 is 13 amino acids long. This CDR3 is CASSLTPRETQYF. The CDR3 DNA reads TGTGCCAGCAGCTTAACACCCCGCGAGACCCAGTACTTC.

The chain combines TRBV2 with TRBJ2-7; tentatively, D is TRBD1 or TRBD2 (5 bases each). The CDR3 contains 12 residues. V gave up 8 bases and J gave up 6 bases, with 14 bases separating them. Germline CDR1 SNHLY, CDR2 FYNNEI. Here the CDR3 DNA reads TGTGCCAGCGCCAGGGTACGGGGCGAGCAGTACTTC. The encoded protein is CASARVRGEQYF.

This rearrangement joins TRBV18 to TRBJ2-2, with D possibly being TRBD2 (5 bases). V was clipped by 3 bases and J by 5 bases, with 10 bases between them. The CDR3 is 14 residues long. Germline values: CDR1 KGHSH, CDR2 LQKENI. CDR3 sequence reads: CASSPETRTGELFF. The CDR3 DNA is TGTGCCAGCTCACCGGAAACTAGAACCGGGGAGCTGTTTTTT.

Comment on this clone: A much larger clonotype is one base distant, so this may be a read error. This sequence joins TRBV5-1 and TRBJ1-3, with 10 bases aligning to TRBD1. This CDR3 spans 15 amino acids. The germline CDR1 and CDR2 sequences are SGHRS and YFSETQ. Losses at the gene ends were 3 bases for V and 8 bases for J; bases not matched to a gene: 8. The CDR3 DNA is TGCGCCAGCAGCTCGACGGGACAGGGGTACCACACCATATATTTT. It specifies CASSSTGQGYHTIYF.

This clone was detected once. V gene TRBV27 combines with J gene TRBJ2-1; TRBD2 matches at 11 bases. J lost 5 bases, V lost 3 bases, and 6 bases had no gene match. Germline values: CDR1 MNHEY, CDR2 SMNVEV (reference sequence). The CDR3 runs to 16 residues. In nucleotides, the CDR3 is TGTGCCAGCAGTTTCGGCCTAGCGGGAGGAAACAATGAGCAGTTCTTC. Protein sequence: CASSFGLAGGNNEQFF.

This clone was observed a few times. This chain links TRBV5-8 with TRBJ2-2; TRBD1 agrees at 7 bases. Germline V gene lookup returns CDR1 SGHTS and CDR2 YDEGEE. J lost 4 bases, V lost 1 base, and 7 bases had no gene match. CDR3 length: 16 residues. This CDR3 reads CASSLMTGSSTGELFF. The CDR3 DNA reads TGTGCCAGCAGCTTGATGACAGGGAGTAGCACCGGGGAGCTGTTTTTT.

As to this clone: Only one base separates this from a far larger clonotype, so it likely reflects a read error. This CDR3 is also generated by other DNA sequences in the sample. The rearrangement links TRBV28 to TRBJ2-2; tentative D call: TRBD1 (5 bases). CDR1 MDHEN and CDR2 SYDVKM come from the germline V gene. This CDR3 has 13 amino acids. CDR3: CANLDSDTGELFF. In DNA, the CDR3 is TGCGCCAACCTCGACAGTGACACCGGGGAGCTGTTTTTT.

The chain joins TRBV5-6 to TRBJ2-1, with D perhaps TRBD2 (5 bases). Germline CDR1 and CDR2: SGHDT and YYEEEE. CDR3 size: 14 residues. V was shortened by 0 bases and J by 6 bases, with 10 bases between the two germline ends. The CDR3 reads CASSLAAGLNEQFF. In DNA, the CDR3 is TGTGCCAGCAGCTTGGCCGCGGGCCTCAATGAGCAGTTCTTC.

The chain is built from TRBV5-6 and TRBJ2-3; 8 bases map to TRBD1. Germline V CDR1 and CDR2: SGHDT, YYEEEE. V lost 4 bases to trimming and J lost 3 bases; unmatched junction nucleotides: 7. CDR3 size: 15 residues. The CDR3 loop is CASSPDRGATDTQYF. CDR3 coding DNA: TGTGCCAGCAGCCCAGACAGGGGTGCTACAGATACGCAGTATTTT.

V usage is TRBV14 and J usage is TRBJ2-7; the match to TRBD1 covers 7 bases. Germline V lookup: CDR1 SGHDN, CDR2 FVKESK. The junction had 8 bases not matched to a gene; V was cut back by 4 bases and J by 2 bases. The length of the CDR3 is 15 residues. The CDR3 protein is CASSLRPGQPYEQYF. The CDR3, as DNA: TGTGCCAGCAGCCTACGACCGGGACAGCCCTACGAGCAGTACTTC.

This rearrangement joins TRBV19 to TRBJ2-2, with 13 bases matching TRBD2. The CDR3 loop spans 17 amino acids. Germline values: CDR1 LNHDA, CDR2 SQIVND (reference sequence). V dropped 9 bases and J dropped 2; count of bases not matched to a gene: 9. This chain's CDR3 is CASAPGTSGINTGELFF. The CDR3 nucleotides are TGTGCCAGCGCCCCCGGGACTAGCGGGATAAACACCGGGGAGCTGTTTTTT.

In regard to this clone: A far larger clone is off by one base, so a read error is likely. The chain uses TRBV27 and TRBJ2-6; TRBD1 or TRBD2 may be the D gene (5 bases each). Trimming took off 5 bases at V and 0 bases at J, with 5 bases between the two ends. CDR3 size: 14 residues. The germline gives CDR1 MNHEY, CDR2 SMNVEV (reference sequence). This CDR3 is CASSGGSGANVLTF. The CDR3 DNA follows: TGTGCCAGCAGTGGGGGCTCTGGGGCCAACGTCCTGACTTTC.

The chain carries TRBV29-1 and TRBJ2-7; D gene ambiguous. Germline CDR1 is SQVTM and CDR2 is ANQGSEA. V lost 7 bases and J lost 3, with 10 bases in between. The CDR3 totals 11 residues. CDR3 protein: CSAVRNYEQYF. The CDR3 nucleotides read TGCAGCGCAGTACGGAACTACGAGCAGTACTTC.

This chain joins TRBV5-1 and TRBJ2-3; no clear D. V was cut by 0 bases and J by 0 bases, with 11 bases left in between. CDR1 is SGHRS and CDR2 is YFSETQ in the germline V gene. The CDR3 extends over 16 amino acids. CDR3 DNA: TGCGCCAGCAGCTTGGATGGCCGGTCTAGCACAGATACGCAGTATTTT. This gives the protein CASSLDGRSSTDTQYF.